These T cell receptor beta chains were read from a single sample in a study of cytomegalovirus exposure and HLA in healthy donors. Profiling relied on immunoSEQ multiplex PCR, and the TCRdb table lists in-frame clones only, not all of them. The sample gives 100,000 to 150,000 clones, about 68% of which show up once; under 4.5% is in the top ten. Sequencing was carried out using PBMCs. These receptors all come from a man aged 40-49 years in good health and CMV-seropositive. The CDR3 runs from the conserved cysteine through the conserved F or W. The D gene is left open where the match is weak. Rows may omit the clone size; those that give it use once, few, many or a size class.

V: TRBV30; J: TRBJ1-4; D: -; size: -; CDR3: CARGHNEKLFF; DNA: TGTGCGAGAGGACATAATGAAAAACTGTTTTTT
V: TRBV5-1; J: TRBJ2-6; D: TRBD1; size: -; CDR3: CASSGDRQNSGANVLTF; DNA: TGCGCCAGCAGCGGGGACAGACAAAACTCTGGGGCCAACGTCCTGACTTTC
V: TRBV14; J: TRBJ2-1; D: -; size: -; CDR3: CASSPLGGSGTEQFF; DNA: TGTGCCAGCAGCCCGCTAGGGGGGAGCGGGACTGAGCAGTTCTTC
V: TRBV6-4; J: TRBJ2-7; D: TRBD2; size: -; CDR3: CASRTPGLAPFEQYF; DNA: TGTGCCAGCAGGACTCCGGGACTAGCGCCGTTCGAGCAGTACTTC
V: TRBV7-9; J: TRBJ1-5; D: TRBD1; size: few; CDR3: CASSAMTGGDQPQHF; DNA: TGTGCCAGCAGCGCGATGACAGGGGGAGATCAGCCCCAGCATTTT
V: TRBV6-1; J: TRBJ2-7; D: -; size: -; CDR3: CASSGKGPSGHCEQYF; DNA: TGTGCCAGCAGTGGGAAGGGGCCGTCCGGACACTGCGAGCAGTACTTC
V: TRBV6-5; J: TRBJ2-3; D: TRBD2; size: -; CDR3: CASSYLAGGPADTQYF; DNA: TGTGCCAGCAGTTATTTAGCGGGAGGGCCCGCAGATACGCAGTATTTT
V: TRBV27; J: TRBJ2-3; D: -; size: -; CDR3: CASSQVATMFQDTQYF; DNA: TGTGCCAGCAGTCAAGTCGCGACAATGTTCCAAGATACGCAGTATTTT
V: TRBV5-1; J: TRBJ2-1; D: -; size: few; CDR3: CASSSSLGLAEQFF; DNA: TGCGCCAGCAGCTCATCCCTGGGACTGGCTGAGCAGTTCTTC
V: TRBV11-1; J: TRBJ2-3; D: -; size: -; CDR3: CASSLQAIPDTQYF; DNA: TGTGCCAGCAGCTTACAGGCGATCCCAGATACGCAGTATTTT
V: TRBV5-1; J: TRBJ2-2; D: -; size: -; CDR3: CASSLNAENTGELFF; DNA: TGCGCCAGCAGCTTGAATGCGGAGAACACCGGGGAGCTGTTTTTT
V: TRBV14; J: TRBJ1-2; D: -; size: -; CDR3: CASSQDIDPNGYTF; DNA: TGTGCCAGCAGCCAAGATATAGATCCCAACGGCTACACCTTC
V: TRBV7-9; J: TRBJ2-7; D: TRBD1; size: few; CDR3: CASSLPGQGAYEQYF; DNA: TGTGCCAGCAGCTTACCGGGACAGGGCGCTTACGAGCAGTACTTC
V: TRBV18; J: TRBJ1-5; D: -; size: -; CDR3: CASSPRGHVNQPQHF; DNA: TGTGCCAGCTCACCCCGAGGCCATGTCAATCAGCCCCAGCATTTT
V: TRBV10-3; J: TRBJ1-2; D: -; size: -; CDR3: CAISESRVGYTF; DNA: TGTGCCATCAGTGAGTCGAGGGTCGGCTACACCTTC
V: TRBV6-6; J: TRBJ1-2; D: -; size: -; CDR3: CASSSSTGDYGYTF; DNA: TGTGCCAGCAGTTCCTCGACAGGAGACTATGGCTACACCTTC
V: TRBV7-9; J: TRBJ1-1; D: -; size: -; CDR3: CASSQEGGRRAFF; DNA: TGTGCCAGCAGCCAGGAGGGAGGGCGGAGAGCTTTCTTT
V: TRBV15; J: TRBJ1-1; D: TRBD1; size: few; CDR3: CATSTGQGVVKAFF; DNA: TGTGCCACCAGCACGGGACAGGGGGTGGTGAAAGCTTTCTTT
V: TRBV25-1; J: TRBJ1-1; D: -; size: -; CDR3: CASDDPRGTEAFF; DNA: TGTGCCAGCGATGACCCCAGAGGCACTGAAGCTTTCTTT
V: TRBV7-9; J: TRBJ2-4; D: -; size: -; CDR3: CASSLAVGTSGGSKNIQYF; DNA: TGTGCCAGCAGCTTAGCAGTGGGGACTTCTGGGGGAAGCAAAAACATTCAGTACTTC
V: TRBV18; J: TRBJ2-5; D: TRBD2; size: -; CDR3: CASSPPVAGVQETQYF; DNA: TGTGCCAGCTCACCACCAGTAGCGGGGGTTCAAGAGACCCAGTACTTC
V: TRBV7-9; J: TRBJ1-5; D: TRBD1; size: -; CDR3: CASSLGRGDIGNQPQHF; DNA: TGTGCCAGCAGCTTAGGCAGGGGGGACATAGGAAATCAGCCCCAGCATTTT
V: TRBV27; J: TRBJ1-5; D: TRBD1; size: -; CDR3: CASRRQGPLVQPQHF; DNA: TGTGCCAGCCGCAGACAGGGGCCCTTGGTGCAGCCCCAGCATTTT
V: TRBV6-5; J: TRBJ2-3; D: -; size: few; CDR3: CASSHTRTGADTQYF; DNA: TGTGCCAGCAGTCACACTAGGACCGGGGCAGATACGCAGTATTTT
V: TRBV19; J: TRBJ2-7; D: TRBD1; size: -; CDR3: CASSAGTGPGYEQYF; DNA: TGTGCCAGTAGTGCGGGGACAGGGCCTGGCTACGAGCAGTACTTC
V: TRBV30; J: TRBJ1-5; D: -; size: -; CDR3: CAWSPGSSGQPQHF; DNA: TGTGCCTGGAGTCCGGGTTCCTCGGGACAGCCCCAGCATTTT
V: TRBV5-1; J: TRBJ1-1; D: -; size: -; CDR3: CASTSDRKGTEAFF; DNA: TGCGCCAGCACCTCGGACAGAAAGGGGACTGAAGCTTTCTTT
V: TRBV7-9; J: TRBJ2-7; D: TRBD2; size: few; CDR3: CASGGGGRTLYEQYF; DNA: TGTGCCAGCGGGGGGGGCGGGAGGACGTTATACGAGCAGTACTTC